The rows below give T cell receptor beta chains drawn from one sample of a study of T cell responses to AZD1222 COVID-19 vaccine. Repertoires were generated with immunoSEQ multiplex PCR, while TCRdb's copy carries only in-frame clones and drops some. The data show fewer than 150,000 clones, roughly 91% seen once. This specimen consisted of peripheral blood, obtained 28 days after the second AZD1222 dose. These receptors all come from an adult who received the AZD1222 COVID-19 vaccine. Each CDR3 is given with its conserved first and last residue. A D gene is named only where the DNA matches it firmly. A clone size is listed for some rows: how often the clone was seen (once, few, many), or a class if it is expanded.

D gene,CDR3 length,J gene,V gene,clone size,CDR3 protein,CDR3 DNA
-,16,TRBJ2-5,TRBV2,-,CASGIATTQSLETQYF,TGTGCCAGTGGGATAGCGACCACACAATCTTTAGAGACCCAGTACTTC
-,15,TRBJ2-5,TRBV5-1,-,CASSLGGLTKETQYF,TGCGCCAGCAGCTTGGGAGGACTGACGAAAGAGACCCAGTACTTC
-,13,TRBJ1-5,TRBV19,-,CSAGEGNNQPQHF,TGTAGTGCCGGGGAGGGTAACAATCAGCCCCAGCATTTT
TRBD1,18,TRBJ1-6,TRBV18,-,CASSPFRQGESYNSPLHF,TGTGCCAGCTCACCATTTCGACAGGGGGAGTCCTATAATTCACCCCTCCACTTT
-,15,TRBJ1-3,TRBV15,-,CATSKHGSSGNTIYF,TGTGCCACCAGCAAACATGGGAGCTCTGGAAACACCATATATTTT
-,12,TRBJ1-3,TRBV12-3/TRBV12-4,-,CASSYGRNTIYF,TGTGCCAGCAGTTATGGCAGAAACACCATATATTTT
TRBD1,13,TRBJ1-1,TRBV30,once,CAWIRTGVTEAFF,TGTGCCTGGATCAGAACAGGGGTGACTGAAGCTTTCTTT
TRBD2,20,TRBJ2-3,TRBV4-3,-,CASSQDWLAGGQRDTDTQYF,TGCGCCAGCAGCCAAGATTGGCTAGCGGGGGGGCAAAGAGATACAGATACGCAGTATTTT
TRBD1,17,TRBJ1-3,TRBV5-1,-,CASSEGQGALSGNTIYF,TGCGCCAGCAGCGAGGGACAGGGGGCTCTCTCTGGAAACACCATATATTTT
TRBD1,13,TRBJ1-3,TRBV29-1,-,CSVEGQGSNTIYF,TGCAGCGTTGAAGGACAGGGGAGCAACACCATATATTTT
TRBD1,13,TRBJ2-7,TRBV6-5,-,CASRPGQSYEQYF,TGTGCCAGCAGACCGGGACAGTCTTACGAGCAGTACTTC
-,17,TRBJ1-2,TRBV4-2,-,CASSQERDTLGYYGYTF,TGTGCCAGCAGCCAAGAGAGGGACACCTTGGGGTACTATGGCTACACCTTC
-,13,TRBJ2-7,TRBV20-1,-,CSASFPVGYEQYF,TGCAGTGCTAGTTTCCCAGTCGGCTACGAGCAGTACTTC
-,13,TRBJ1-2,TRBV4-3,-,CASSQAGAEGYTF,TGCGCCAGCAGCCAAGCGGGGGCAGAAGGCTACACCTTC
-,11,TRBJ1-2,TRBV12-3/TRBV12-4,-,CASSLGVGYTF,TGTGCCAGCAGTTTAGGGGTGGGCTACACCTTC
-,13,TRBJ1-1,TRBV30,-,CAWSVLGVTEAFF,TGTGCCTGGAGTGTACTGGGGGTTACTGAAGCTTTCTTT
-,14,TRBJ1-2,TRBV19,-,CASLGEVGLYGYTF,TGTGCCAGCCTCGGCGAGGTTGGCCTCTATGGCTACACCTTC
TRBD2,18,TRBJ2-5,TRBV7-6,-,CASSLGASGGPRQETQYF,TGTGCCAGCAGCTTAGGCGCTAGCGGGGGGCCTCGCCAAGAGACCCAGTACTTC
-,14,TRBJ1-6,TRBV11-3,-,CASSSRQDNSPLHF,TGTGCCAGCAGCTCCCGACAGGATAATTCACCCCTCCACTTT
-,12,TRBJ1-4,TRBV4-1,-,CASSRGGEKLFF,TGCGCCAGCAGCCGGGGCGGGGAAAAACTGTTTTTT
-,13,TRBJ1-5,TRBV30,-,CAWSAGVNQPQHF,TGTGCCTGGAGCGCGGGAGTCAATCAGCCCCAGCATTTT
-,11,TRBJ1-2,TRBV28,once,CASSGGYGYTF,TGTGCCAGCAGCGGGGGGTACGGCTACACCTTC
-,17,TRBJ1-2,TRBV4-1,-,CASSQDLGSRGGYGYTF,TGCGCCAGCAGCCAAGATTTGGGGAGCCGGGGCGGGTATGGCTACACCTTC
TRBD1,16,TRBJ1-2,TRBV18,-,CASSPPGQGAPYGYTF,TGTGCCAGCTCACCACCCGGACAGGGCGCGCCCTATGGCTACACCTTC
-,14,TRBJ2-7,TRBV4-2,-,CASSQDPDTYEQYF,TGTGCCAGCAGCCAAGATCCGGATACCTACGAGCAGTACTTC
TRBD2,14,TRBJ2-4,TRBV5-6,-,CASSSLGTSGIQYF,TGTGCCAGCAGCTCCCTCGGGACTAGCGGCATTCAGTACTTC
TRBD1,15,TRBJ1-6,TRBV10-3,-,CAISVATGRNSPLHF,TGTGCCATCAGTGTGGCGACAGGGAGAAATTCACCCCTCCACTTT
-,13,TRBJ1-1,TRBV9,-,CASSVQGYTEAFF,TGTGCCAGCAGCGTCCAGGGATACACTGAAGCTTTCTTT
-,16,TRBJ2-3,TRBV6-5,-,CASSYEPGQGTDTQYF,TGTGCCAGCAGTTACGAGCCAGGACAAGGCACAGATACGCAGTATTTT
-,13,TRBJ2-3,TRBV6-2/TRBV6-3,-,CASSRIETDTQYF,TGTGCCAGCAGTCGGATTGAAACAGATACGCAGTATTTT